This T cell receptor beta chain was identified in a study of blood T cell repertoires in COVID-19. Study context: Spain, Italy and the United States supplied samples that represented acute and convalescent COVID-19. T cells, B-cell-depleted T cells, or PBMCs supplied cDNA or gDNA.

Germline loops: CDR1 SGHNT, CDR2 YENEEA. J gave up 8 bases and V 2 bases, and 3 bases lay outside the gene matches. This CDR3 comprises 13 residues. Only in-frame clones appear in the TCRdb table, and some are missing; sequencing was by immunoSEQ multiplex PCR. Here the sample spans approximately 170,000 clones, roughly 84% being singletons. J is TRBJ2-1 and V is TRBV11-3, with 7 bases fitting TRBD1. Sample: peripheral blood. This TCR was sampled from a woman older than 75 with active or convalescent COVID-19. CDR3 DNA sequence: TGTGCCAGCAGCTTACAGGGGGTGTATGAGCAGTTCTTC. As protein: CASSLQGVYEQFF.